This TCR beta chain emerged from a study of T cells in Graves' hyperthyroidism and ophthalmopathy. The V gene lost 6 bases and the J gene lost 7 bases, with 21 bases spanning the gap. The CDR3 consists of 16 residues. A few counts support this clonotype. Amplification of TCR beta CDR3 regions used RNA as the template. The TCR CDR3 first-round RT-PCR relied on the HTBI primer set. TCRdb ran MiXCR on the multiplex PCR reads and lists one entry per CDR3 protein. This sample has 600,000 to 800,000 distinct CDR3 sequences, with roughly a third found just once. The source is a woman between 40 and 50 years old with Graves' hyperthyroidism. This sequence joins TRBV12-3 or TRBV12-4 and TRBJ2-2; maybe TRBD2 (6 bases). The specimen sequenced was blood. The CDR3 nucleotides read TGTGCCAGCAGCCGCAGCGGCGGGGTGGAAGGCGGGGAGCTGTTTTTT. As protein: CASSRSGGVEGGELFF.